Presented here are 10 T cell receptor beta chains from one specimen sequenced in a study of OX40 agonist ivuxolimab in advanced cancers. Generated by immunoSEQ multiplex PCR, the TCRdb table keeps only in-frame clones and is missing some. The sample has about 6,000 clones, 80% to 85% seen once. Sequenced material: CD4+ or CD8+ T cells sorted from blood, taken in a trial of the OX40 agonist ivuxolimab. The receptor set was obtained from an adult with an advanced solid tumor such as melanoma, head and neck, liver or kidney cancer.

This clone occurred once. At one boundary the junction diverges from the germline segment, which might be a read error. The CDR3 DNA follows: TGTGTCAGCAGTGAAGGACTAGCGACAGATACGCAGTATTTT. Amino acid sequence: CVSSEGLATDTQYF. The chain carries TRBV6-1 and TRBJ2-3; TRBD2 agrees at 9 bases. Germline CDR1 and CDR2: MNHNS and SASEGT. This CDR3 contains 14 residues.

This clone is categorized as large. This rearrangement joins TRBV15 to TRBJ1-1; D is possibly TRBD1 (6 bases). Per germline, CDR1 LNHNV and CDR2 YYDKDF (reference sequence). V lost 2 bases to trimming and J lost 0 bases, with 10 bases between them. The CDR3 totals 15 residues. For the CDR3, the DNA is TGTGCCACCAGCAGATCTGACAGGCTGAACACTGAAGCTTTCTTT. This codes for CATSRSDRLNTEAFF. The full variable domain, rest sourced from reference TRBV15 and TRBJ1-1, is DAMVIQNPRYQVTQFGKPVTLSCSQTLNHNVMYWYQQKSSQAPKLLFHYYDKDFNNEADTPDNFQSRRPNTSFCFLDIRSPGLGDTAMYLCATSRSDRLNTEAFFGQGTRLTVV.

The chain combines TRBV5-8 with TRBJ1-1; D not resolved. Per germline, CDR1 SGHTS and CDR2 YDEGEE. V dropped 0 bases and J dropped 5 bases, with 11 bases sitting between them. The length of the CDR3 is 14 residues. In DNA form, the CDR3 reads TGTGCCAGCAGCTTGGGAGTGGAGAGTACTGAAGCTTTCTTT. It is translated as CASSLGVESTEAFF.

The chain is built from TRBV5-1 and TRBJ1-2, with a tentative D call TRBD1 (5 bases). Per germline, CDR1 SGHRS and CDR2 YFSETQ. The V and J ends lost 2 bases and 0 bases respectively, with 11 bases between them. This CDR3 is built from 15 residues. The CDR3 protein is CASSFSGGSNYGYTF. The CDR3 DNA is TGCGCCAGCAGCTTTTCTGGGGGATCTAACTATGGCTACACCTTC.

CDR3 region: CASSYSQKLYGYTF. The CDR3 DNA is TGTGCCAGCAGTTACTCACAGAAACTCTATGGCTACACCTTC. The chain uses TRBV6-5 and TRBJ1-2; no definite D call. Germline V lookup: CDR1 MNHEY, CDR2 SVGAGI. This CDR3 has 14 residues. V gave up 0 bases and J gave up 4 bases, with 9 bases separating them.

In this sample, this clone turned up once. The V call is TRBV29-1, the J call TRBJ1-1, with D uncertain. V was clipped by 5 bases and J by 0 bases, with 10 bases between them. The CDR3 spans 13 residues. Per the germline V gene, CDR1 is SQVTM and CDR2 is ANQGSEA. The CDR3 is CSVRLGMNTEAFF. The CDR3 coding sequence is TGCAGCGTTCGTTTAGGCATGAACACTGAAGCTTTCTTT.

In its sample, this clone was seen a few times. The chain has TRBV13 and TRBJ2-7; 10 bases fit TRBD1. Losses at the gene ends were 5 bases for V and 3 bases for J; bases not matched to a gene: 4. Germline CDR1 reads PRHDT; CDR2 reads FYEKMQ (reference sequence). The CDR3 consists of 14 residues. The CDR3 DNA is TGTGCCAGCAGCCCCCGGACAGGGGGCTACGAGCAGTACTTC. It specifies CASSPRTGGYEQYF.

The genes are TRBV6-1 and TRBJ1-2; 7 bases align to TRBD1. V dropped 6 bases and J dropped 8; count of bases not matched to a gene: 15. The CDR3 consists of 15 residues. Germline V lookup: CDR1 MNHNS, CDR2 SASEGT. DNA of the CDR3: TGTGCCAGCAGAAGGGCATGGGACAGCCCTGGAGGCTACACCTTC. Amino acid sequence: CASRRAWDSPGGYTF.

V gene TRBV11-2 combines with J gene TRBJ2-2, with D maybe TRBD1 (6 bases). V was shortened by 6 bases and J by 5 bases, with 10 bases between the two germline ends. Germline loops: CDR1 SGHAT, CDR2 FQNNGV. CDR3 length equals 13 residues. CDR3: CASSFTGTGELFF. CDR3 DNA: TGTGCCAGCAGTTTTACAGGGACCGGGGAGCTGTTTTTT.

The DNA of the CDR3 is TGTGCCAGCAGTACCTCCTCCTACAATGAGCAGTTCTTC. Residues: CASSTSSYNEQFF. The chain has TRBV6-5 and TRBJ2-1; D is unresolved. CDR3 length: 13 amino acids. Between the trimmed V and J ends, which lost 5 bases and 0 bases, there was a span of 5 bases. Germline CDR1 reads MNHEY; CDR2 reads SVGAGI.